This TCR beta chain was sequenced during a study of control samples from healthy donors and cancer patients. The CDR3 runs 15 residues. J was trimmed by 4 bases and V by 6 bases; bases with no gene match: 9. Germline V gene data show CDR1 as SGHRS and CDR2 as YFSETQ. The table came from immunoSEQ multiplex PCR; TCRdb's copy has only in-frame clones and leaves some out. Of around 110,000 clones listed, roughly 93% are singletons. This chain links TRBV5-1 with TRBJ2-5; 10 nucleotides agree with TRBD2. This TCR came from a young man in good health. Sequenced sample: blood. In DNA, the CDR3 is TGCGCCAGCACTCAGCGGGGGGGCCCGAGAGAGACCCAGTACTTC. Encoded protein: CASTQRGGPRETQYF.